A single sample is the source of the 23 T cell receptor beta chains below, sequenced in a study of T cells in Graves' hyperthyroidism and ophthalmopathy. Amplification yielded TCR beta CDR3 regions, with RNA transcripts as the source. The HTBI primer set was used in a first-round RT-PCR of the TCR CDR3. One entry per CDR3 protein results from TCRdb running MiXCR on the multiplex PCR reads. Among roughly 510,000 distinct CDR3 sequences listed, around 50% were seen once. Sequencing used peripheral blood or thyroid tissue (not recorded which). These receptors were taken from an adult woman with Graves' disease, either hyperthyroidism or ophthalmopathy (not recorded which).

The chain combines TRBV10-3 with TRBJ1-6; D not certain. The CDR3 sequence is 16 residues long. The germline V and J ends were trimmed by 4 bases and 8 bases, with 18 bases remaining between them. The germline V gene has CDR1 ENHRY and CDR2 SYGVKD. The CDR3 region is CAISARDPMTDSPLHF. DNA of the CDR3: TGTGCCATCAGTGCTAGAGACCCGATGACGGATTCACCCCTCCACTTT.

The chain uses TRBV10-3 and TRBJ1-5, with D perhaps matching TRBD1 (5 bases). CDR1 and CDR2 from the germline V gene are ENHRY and SYGVKD. This CDR3 has 14 residues. Trimming shortened V by 0 bases and J by 5 bases, and 8 bases separated the two germline ends. DNA for the CDR3: TGTGCCATCAGTGAGTCAGGGGTAGATCAGCCCCAGCATTTT. This sequence encodes CAISESGVDQPQHF.

This clonotype appeared a single time. This chain links TRBV29-1 with TRBJ1-1; 8 bases align to TRBD1. V shed 4 bases, J shed 3 bases, and the junction held 7 bases outside the gene matches. CDR3 size: 14 residues. The germline gives CDR1 SQVTM, CDR2 ANQGSEA. DNA for the CDR3: TGCAGCGTTGGCCTCGGACAGGGATACACTGAAGCTTTCTTT. It yields the protein CSVGLGQGYTEAFF.

This clonotype was counted between two and nine times. This sequence joins TRBV28 and TRBJ2-7; 7 bases align to TRBD2. J was trimmed by 7 bases and V by 5 bases; bases with no gene match: 14. In germline, CDR1 is MDHEN, CDR2 SYDVKM. This CDR3 region has 15 residues. The CDR3 sequence is CASSPPGSGIEEQYF. CDR3 DNA: TGTGCCAGCAGTCCCCCGGGGAGCGGGATAGAGGAGCAGTACTTC.

The table lists this clonotype with a few counts. The genes are TRBV15 and TRBJ1-2; 8 bases match TRBD1. Germline values: CDR1 LNHNV, CDR2 YYDKDF (reference sequence). The trim removed 5 bases at V and 8 bases at J, leaving 7 bases unmatched. The CDR3 loop spans 13 amino acids. The CDR3 here is CATSVRDRSGYTF. CDR3 nucleotides: TGTGCCACCAGCGTTCGGGACAGGAGCGGCTACACCTTC.

V usage is TRBV9 and J usage is TRBJ1-3; unclear D gene. V shed 5 bases and J shed 4 bases, with 25 bases lying between them. The CDR3 length is 18 residues. Germline V gene lookup returns CDR1 SGDLS and CDR2 YYNGEE. CDR3 sequence (DNA): TGTGCCAGCAGTTCGTACGGGAGAGCGATAACTGGCGGAAACACCATATATTTT. It translates to CASSSYGRAITGGNTIYF.

Worth noting for this clonotype: The junction differs from germline at one of its ends, possibly a read error. The chain carries TRBV11-2 and TRBJ2-7; D ambiguous. This CDR3 is 15 amino acids long. CDR1 and CDR2 from the germline V gene are SGHAT and FQNNGV. CDR3 sequence reads: CASRRDTPNHYGQYF. The CDR3 DNA follows: TGTGCCAGCAGGCGCGACACACCAAACCACTACGGGCAGTACTTC. The full variable domain, completed using reference TRBV11-2 and TRBJ2-7, is EAGVAQSPRYKIIEKRQSVAFWCNPISGHATLYWYQQILGQGPKLLIQFQNNGVVDDSQLPKDRFSAERLKGVDSTLKIQPAKLEDSAVYLCASRRDTPNHYGQYFGPGTRLTVT.

On this clonotype itself: The conserved phenylalanine or tryptophan is not found at the CDR3 terminus, so this likely reflects a read error. The chain uses TRBV10-3 and TRBJ2-5; the D call may be TRBD1 or TRBD2 (5 bases each). The CDR3 extends over 15 amino acids. The V end lost 0 bases, the J end lost 0 bases, and 8 bases lay between the germline ends. Germline CDR1 is ENHRY and CDR2 is SYGVKD. The CDR3 loop is CAISESRGHQETQYI. The CDR3, as DNA: TGTGCCATCAGTGAGTCCCGGGGACACCAAGAGACCCAGTACATC.

The rearrangement joins TRBV10-3 to TRBJ1-2; D is unresolved. Germline V CDR1 and CDR2: ENHRY, SYGVKD. V lost 2 bases to trimming and J lost 8 bases, with 9 bases between them. The CDR3 runs to 12 residues. CDR3 loop: CAISEEGRGYTF. The CDR3 coding sequence is TGTGCCATCAGTGAGGAGGGTCGGGGCTACACCTTC.

Concerning this clonotype: A junction boundary mismatches the germline segment, possibly from a read error. This chain connects TRBV7-3 to TRBJ2-5, with D possibly TRBD2 on 6 matching bases. This CDR3 contains 15 residues. The germline V gene encodes CDR1 SGHTA and CDR2 FQGTGA. The CDR3, as DNA: TGCGCCAGCAGCCAAGCGGCACTAGCCCAAGAGACCCAGTACTTC. Its translation is CASSQAALAQETQYF.

This clonotype was seen just once. CDR3 residues: CSAFTSGANVLTF. The CDR3 DNA is TGCAGCGCCTTTACCTCTGGGGCCAACGTCCTGACTTTC. The chain recombines TRBV29-1 with TRBJ2-6; no clear D gene. Germline V gene sequence: CDR1 SQVTM, CDR2 ANQGSEA. V lost 7 bases to trimming and J lost 0 bases, with 7 bases between them. The length of the CDR3 is 13 residues. Complete variable domain (other parts from reference TRBV29-1 and TRBJ2-6): SAVISQKPSRDICQRGTSLTIQCQVDSQVTMMFWYRQQPGQSLTLIATANQGSEATYESGFVIDKFPISRPNLTFSTLTVSNMSPEDSSIYLCSAFTSGANVLTFGAGSRLTVL.

This chain links TRBV25-1 with TRBJ1-2, with D uncertain. Trimming took off 2 bases at V and 8 bases at J, with 18 bases between the two ends. The CDR3 sequence is 15 residues long. Germline lookup yields CDR1 MGHDK and CDR2 SYGVNS. The CDR3 here is CASSEGMRAAHGYTF. CDR3 bases: TGTGCCAGCAGTGAAGGCATGAGGGCAGCTCACGGCTACACCTTC.

In the case of this clonotype: The junction shows a germline mismatch at one end, possibly a read error. The gene calls are TRBV9 and TRBJ2-2, with D tentatively TRBD2 (5 bases). The germline gives CDR1 SGDLS, CDR2 YYNGEE. This CDR3 has 13 amino acids. CDR3 amino acids: CASSVVGTGELLF. CDR3 DNA: TGTGCCAGCAGCGTAGTGGGCACCGGGGAGCTGCTCTTT.

The chain has TRBV29-1 and TRBJ2-7; D might be TRBD1 or TRBD2, each matching 5 bases. CDR1 is SQVTM and CDR2 is ANQGSEA in the germline V gene. The ends were cut back, 3 bases at V and 4 bases at J, with 7 bases in the middle. The CDR3 length is 11 residues. The CDR3 sequence: CSVEWGYEQYF. CDR3 bases: TGCAGCGTTGAGTGGGGGTACGAGCAGTACTTC.

This clonotype was detected ten times or more. The genes are TRBV5-6 and TRBJ1-5; TRBD1 is a possible D gene (6 bases). This CDR3 comprises 14 residues. Germline CDR1 SGHDT, CDR2 YYEEEE. Trimming pared 4 bases from V and 3 bases from J, leaving 11 bases between. The CDR3 coding sequence is TGTGCCAGCAGCGCCGACAGGTTCAATCAGCCCCAGCATTTT. This codes for CASSADRFNQPQHF.

This clonotype was detected many times. J is TRBJ1-2 and V is TRBV29-1; 9 bases fit TRBD1. Germline-derived CDR1 and CDR2 are SQVTM and ANQGSEA. The CDR3 consists of 12 residues. V lost 1 base to trimming and J lost 6 bases; unmatched junction nucleotides: 0. For the CDR3, the DNA is TGCAGCGTTGAAGGGACAGGGGATGGCTACACCTTC. Protein product: CSVEGTGDGYTF.

The rearrangement uses TRBV7-9 and TRBJ1-5, with D perhaps matching TRBD1 (6 bases). Trimming took off 1 base at V and 5 bases at J, with 12 bases between the two ends. The CDR3 consists of 15 residues. Per germline, CDR1 SEHNR and CDR2 FQNEAQ (reference sequence). The CDR3 sequence is CASSLGGTRDQPQHF. In nucleotides, the CDR3 is TGTGCCAGCAGCTTAGGAGGGACACGGGATCAGCCCCAGCATTTT.

The chain recombines TRBV30 with TRBJ2-5, with D hard to call. Trimming removed 0 bases at V and 7 bases at J, with 15 bases between. This CDR3 contains 14 residues. The germline gives CDR1 GTSNPN, CDR2 SVGIG (reference sequence). CDR3 sequence: CAWSVQPVRGTQYF. The CDR3, as DNA: TGTGCCTGGAGTGTCCAGCCTGTCAGAGGGACCCAGTACTTC. Variable domain in full (rest from reference TRBV30 and TRBJ2-5): SQTIHQWPATLVQPVGSPLSLECTVEGTSNPNLYWYRQAAGRGLQLLFYSVGIGQISSEVPQNLSASRPQDRQFILSSKKLLLSDSGFYLCAWSVQPVRGTQYFGPGTRLLVL.

Details on this clonotype: The CDR3 does not end in the conserved phenylalanine or tryptophan, so this is likely a read error. Because the CDR3's place on the DNA is in doubt, the DNA is left out and the CDR3 is given as listed by TCRdb. V gene TRBV20-1 combines with J gene TRBJ2-7. Including both end residues, the CDR3 is 8 amino acids long. Per germline, CDR1 DFQATT and CDR2 SNEGSKA (reference sequence). The CDR3 loop is CSARDMDR.

Worth noting for this clonotype: A much larger clone differs by one base, so this may be a read error. The chain uses TRBV12-3 or TRBV12-4 and TRBJ1-2, with no clear D. V lost 3 bases and J 4 bases, leaving 9 bases between the germline ends. The CDR3 length is 13 residues. The CDR3 nucleotides are TGTGCCAGCAGTTTTTTCGCCAGCTATGGCTACACCTTC. Its translation is CASSFFASYGYTF.

The J gene is TRBJ2-7, the V gene TRBV5-1; 7 nucleotides match TRBD2. Germline lookup yields CDR1 SGHRS and CDR2 YFSETQ. This CDR3 region has 12 residues. Losses at the gene ends were 6 bases for V and 3 bases for J; bases not matched to a gene: 3. CDR3 amino acids: CASTRTSYEQYF. CDR3 bases: TGCGCCAGCACCCGGACTAGCTACGAGCAGTACTTC.

This clonotype was seen many times. This sequence joins TRBV29-1 and TRBJ1-1; D is ambiguous. Trimming pared 7 bases from V and 1 base from J, leaving 4 bases between. This CDR3 spans 10 amino acids. Germline V gene sequence: CDR1 SQVTM, CDR2 ANQGSEA. CDR3 region: CSAENTEAFF. As DNA, the CDR3 is TGCAGCGCCGAGAACACTGAAGCTTTCTTT.

This clonotype was observed once. The gene calls are TRBV7-9 and TRBJ2-5; D remains unclear. The V gene's germline CDR1 is SEHNR and CDR2 FQNEAQ (reference sequence). The CDR3 contains 13 residues. Trimming pared 2 bases from V and 5 bases from J, leaving 9 bases between. The CDR3 DNA follows: TGTGCCAGCAGCTTACGCACCCAGGAGACCCAGTACTTC. Translated, it gives CASSLRTQETQYF.